Given below is one T cell receptor beta chain in context. Its target is unknown. CDR3 length: 14 amino acids. From germline, CDR1 is MNHEY and CDR2 SVGAGI. Trimming removed 6 bases at V and 1 base at J, with 12 bases between. Every donor was a healthy person donating bone marrow. This entry comes from a study of cytomegalovirus exposure and HLA in healthy donors. General study points: TCR beta chain V- and J-gene trimming was linked, in a later analysis, to a missense variant in DCLRE1C.

60 Vbeta and 13 Jbeta primers were used in PCR. Measured with immunoSEQ multiplex PCR; TCRdb has only the in-frame clones, and not every one. The table shows 90,000 to 130,000 clones, with about three quarters occurring only once. This TCR derives from a woman in her thirties in good health and CMV-seronegative. The sample comprised PBMCs. The J gene is TRBJ2-5, the V gene TRBV6-5; D is ambiguous. The DNA of the CDR3 is TGTGCCAGCAGCCCCCGAAACTTCCAAGAGACCCAGTACTTC. It yields the protein CASSPRNFQETQYF.